The T cell receptor (beta chain) under discussion was sequenced for a study of control samples from healthy donors and cancer patients. The CDR3 totals 15 residues. Germline V lookup: CDR1 SGHRS, CDR2 YFSETQ. V lost 1 base, J lost 0 bases, and 10 bases lay in between. The table came from immunoSEQ multiplex PCR; TCRdb's copy has only in-frame clones and leaves some out. Seen here are about 150,000 clones, almost 90% observed once, and the top ten hold 1.5% to 2%. Material for sequencing was blood. This chain uses TRBV5-1 with TRBJ1-2; tentative D call: TRBD1 (6 bases). This sequence originates from a man between 18 and 29 years old in good health. This CDR3 reads CASSLTGRSNYGYTF. CDR3 bases: TGCGCCAGCAGCTTGACAGGGCGTTCTAACTATGGCTACACCTTC.